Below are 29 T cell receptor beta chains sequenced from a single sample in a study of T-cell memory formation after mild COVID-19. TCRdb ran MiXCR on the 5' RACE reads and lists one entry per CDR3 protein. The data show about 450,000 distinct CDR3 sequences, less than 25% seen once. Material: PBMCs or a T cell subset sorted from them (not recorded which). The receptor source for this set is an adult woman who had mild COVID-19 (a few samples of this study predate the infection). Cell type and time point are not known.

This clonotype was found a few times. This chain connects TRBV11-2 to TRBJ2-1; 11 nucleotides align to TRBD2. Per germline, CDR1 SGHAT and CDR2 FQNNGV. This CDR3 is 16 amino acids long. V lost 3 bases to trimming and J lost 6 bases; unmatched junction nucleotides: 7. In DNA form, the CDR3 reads TGTGCCAGCAGCTTCCCCGGGACTAGCGGTTCCAATGAGCAGTTCTTC. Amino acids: CASSFPGTSGSNEQFF.

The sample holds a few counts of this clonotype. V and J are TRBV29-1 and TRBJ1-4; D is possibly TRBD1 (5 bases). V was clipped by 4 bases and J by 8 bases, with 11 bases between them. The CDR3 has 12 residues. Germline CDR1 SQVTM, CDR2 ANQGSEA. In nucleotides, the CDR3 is TGCAGCGTTGGGGGGGAAGGAGAAAAACTGTTTTTT. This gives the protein CSVGGEGEKLFF.

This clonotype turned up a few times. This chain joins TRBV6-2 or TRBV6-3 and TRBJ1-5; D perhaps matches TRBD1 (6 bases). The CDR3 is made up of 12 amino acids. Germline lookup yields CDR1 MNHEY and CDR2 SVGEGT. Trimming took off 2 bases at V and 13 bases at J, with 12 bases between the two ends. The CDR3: CASSYRAGEQHF. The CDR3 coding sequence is TGTGCCAGCAGTTACCGGGCAGGGGAACAGCATTTT.

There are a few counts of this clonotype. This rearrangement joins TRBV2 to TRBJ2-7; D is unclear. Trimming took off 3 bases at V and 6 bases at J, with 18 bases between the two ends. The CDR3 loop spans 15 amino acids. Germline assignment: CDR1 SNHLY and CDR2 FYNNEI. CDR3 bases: TGTGCCAGCAGTGACAGGAGTCGATTAGTCGGCGAGCAGTACTTC. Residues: CASSDRSRLVGEQYF.

CDR3: CASSQLANYGYTF. As DNA, the CDR3 is TGTGCCAGCAGCCAGCTCGCTAACTATGGCTACACCTTC. The chain carries TRBV3-1 and TRBJ1-2; D is ambiguous. The V end lost 3 bases, the J end lost 0 bases, and 5 bases lay between the germline ends. Germline CDR1 LGHDT, CDR2 YNNKEL (reference sequence). This CDR3 region has 13 residues.

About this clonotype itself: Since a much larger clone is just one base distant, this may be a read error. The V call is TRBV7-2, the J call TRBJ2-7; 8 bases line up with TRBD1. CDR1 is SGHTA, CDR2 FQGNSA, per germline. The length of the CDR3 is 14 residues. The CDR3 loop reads CASSIAQGAGEQYF. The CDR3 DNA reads TGTGCCAGCAGCATAGCCCAGGGGGCAGGCGAGCAGTACTTC.

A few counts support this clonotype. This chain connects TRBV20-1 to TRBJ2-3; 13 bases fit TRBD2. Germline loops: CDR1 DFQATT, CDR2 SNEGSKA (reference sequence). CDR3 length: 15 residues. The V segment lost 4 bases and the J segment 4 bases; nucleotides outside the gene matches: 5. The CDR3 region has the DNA TGCAGTGCTACCTGGACTAGCGGGGGCCCAGATACGCAGTATTTT. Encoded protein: CSATWTSGGPDTQYF.

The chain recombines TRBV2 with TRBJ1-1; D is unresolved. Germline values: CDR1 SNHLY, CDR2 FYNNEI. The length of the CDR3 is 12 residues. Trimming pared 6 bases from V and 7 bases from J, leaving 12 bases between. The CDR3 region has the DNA TGTGCCAGCAGCCGGGGAGTGGTTGAAGCTTTCTTT. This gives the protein CASSRGVVEAFF.

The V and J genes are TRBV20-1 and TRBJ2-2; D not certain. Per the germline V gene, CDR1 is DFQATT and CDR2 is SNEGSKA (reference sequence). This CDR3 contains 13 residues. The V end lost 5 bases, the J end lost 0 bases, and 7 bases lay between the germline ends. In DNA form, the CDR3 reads TGCAGTGCTGAGGCCGCGAACACCGGGGAGCTGTTTTTT. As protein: CSAEAANTGELFF.

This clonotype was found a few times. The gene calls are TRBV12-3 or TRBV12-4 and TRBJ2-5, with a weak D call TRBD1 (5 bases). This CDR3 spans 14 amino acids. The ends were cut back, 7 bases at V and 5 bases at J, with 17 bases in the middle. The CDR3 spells CASKHQGLTETQYF. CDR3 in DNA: TGTGCCAGCAAACATCAGGGCCTAACGGAGACCCAGTACTTC.

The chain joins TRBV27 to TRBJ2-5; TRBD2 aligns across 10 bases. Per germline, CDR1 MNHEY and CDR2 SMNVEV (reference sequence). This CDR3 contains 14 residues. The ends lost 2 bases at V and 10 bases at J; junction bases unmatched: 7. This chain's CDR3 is CASSLTSGNVIQYF. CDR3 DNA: TGTGCCAGCAGTTTAACTAGCGGGAACGTGATCCAGTACTTC.

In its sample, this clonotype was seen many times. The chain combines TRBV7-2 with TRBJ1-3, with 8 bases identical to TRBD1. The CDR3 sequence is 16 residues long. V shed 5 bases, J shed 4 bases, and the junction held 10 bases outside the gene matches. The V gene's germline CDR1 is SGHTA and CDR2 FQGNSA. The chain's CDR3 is CASSATGGGRGNTIYF. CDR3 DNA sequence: TGTGCCAGCAGCGCTACAGGGGGTGGCAGAGGAAACACCATATATTTT.

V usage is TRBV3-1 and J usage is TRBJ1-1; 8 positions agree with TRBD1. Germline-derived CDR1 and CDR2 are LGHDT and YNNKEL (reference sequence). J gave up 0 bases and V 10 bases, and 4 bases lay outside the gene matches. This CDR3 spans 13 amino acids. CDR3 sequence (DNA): TGTGCCACCAGGACAGGGTTGAACACTGAAGCTTTCTTT. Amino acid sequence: CATRTGLNTEAFF.

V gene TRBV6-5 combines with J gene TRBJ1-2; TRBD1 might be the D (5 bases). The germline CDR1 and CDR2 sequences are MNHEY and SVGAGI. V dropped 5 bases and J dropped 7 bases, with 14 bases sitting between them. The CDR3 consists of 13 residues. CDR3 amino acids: CASSDNGAPGYTF. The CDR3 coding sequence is TGTGCCAGCAGTGATAATGGGGCTCCTGGCTACACCTTC.

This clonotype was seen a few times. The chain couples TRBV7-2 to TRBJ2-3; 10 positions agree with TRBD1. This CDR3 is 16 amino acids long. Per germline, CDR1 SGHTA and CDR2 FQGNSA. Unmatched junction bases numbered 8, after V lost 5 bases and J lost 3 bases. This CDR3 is CASSLLRQGATDTQYF. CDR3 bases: TGTGCCAGCAGCCTCCTTCGACAGGGGGCAACAGATACGCAGTATTTT.

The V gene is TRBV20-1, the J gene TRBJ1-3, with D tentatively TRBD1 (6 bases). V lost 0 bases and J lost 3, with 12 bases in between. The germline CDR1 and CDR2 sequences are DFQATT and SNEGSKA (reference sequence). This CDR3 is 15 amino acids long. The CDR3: CSARDRGAGGNTIYF. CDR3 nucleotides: TGCAGTGCTAGAGATCGGGGGGCAGGTGGAAACACCATATATTTT.

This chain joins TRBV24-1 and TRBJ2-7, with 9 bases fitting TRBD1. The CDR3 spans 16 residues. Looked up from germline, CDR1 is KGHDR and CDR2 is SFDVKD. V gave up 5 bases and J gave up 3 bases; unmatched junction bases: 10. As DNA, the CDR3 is TGTGCCACCAGTGGAACCACCGGGACAGGGCACTACGAGCAGTACTTC. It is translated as CATSGTTGTGHYEQYF.

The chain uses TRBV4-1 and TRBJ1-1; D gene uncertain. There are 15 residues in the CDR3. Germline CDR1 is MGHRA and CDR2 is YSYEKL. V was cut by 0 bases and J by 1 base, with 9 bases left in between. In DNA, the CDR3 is TGCGCCAGCAGCCAAGATGAACAGCCGAACACTGAAGCTTTCTTT. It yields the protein CASSQDEQPNTEAFF.

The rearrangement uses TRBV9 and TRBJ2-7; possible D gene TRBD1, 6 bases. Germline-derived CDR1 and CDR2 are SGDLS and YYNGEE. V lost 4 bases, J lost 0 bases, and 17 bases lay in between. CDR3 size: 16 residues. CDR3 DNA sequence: TGTGCCAGCAGCCATACTCCGGCGGACAGCTCCTACGAGCAGTACTTC. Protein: CASSHTPADSSYEQYF.

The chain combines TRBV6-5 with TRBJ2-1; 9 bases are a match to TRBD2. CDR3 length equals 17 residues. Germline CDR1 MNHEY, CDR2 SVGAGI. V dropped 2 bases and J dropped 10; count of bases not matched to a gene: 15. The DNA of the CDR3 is TGTGCCAGCAGTTACCCTGTGGGACTAGCCGGGACAAGGGAGCAGTTCTTC. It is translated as CASSYPVGLAGTREQFF.

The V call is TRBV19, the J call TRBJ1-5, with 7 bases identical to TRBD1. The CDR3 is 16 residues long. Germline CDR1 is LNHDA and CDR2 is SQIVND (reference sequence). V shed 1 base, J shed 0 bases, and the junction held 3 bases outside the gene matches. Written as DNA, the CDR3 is TGTGCCAGTAGTATAGTCGGGACAGTTAGCAATCAGCCCCAGCATTTT. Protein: CASSIVGTVSNQPQHF.

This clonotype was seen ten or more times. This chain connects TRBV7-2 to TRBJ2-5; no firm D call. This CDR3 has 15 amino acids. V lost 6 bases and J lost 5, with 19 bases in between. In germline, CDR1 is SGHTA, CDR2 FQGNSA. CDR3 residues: CASSPSPETWETQYF. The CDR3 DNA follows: TGTGCCAGCAGTCCCTCCCCGGAAACCTGGGAGACCCAGTACTTC.

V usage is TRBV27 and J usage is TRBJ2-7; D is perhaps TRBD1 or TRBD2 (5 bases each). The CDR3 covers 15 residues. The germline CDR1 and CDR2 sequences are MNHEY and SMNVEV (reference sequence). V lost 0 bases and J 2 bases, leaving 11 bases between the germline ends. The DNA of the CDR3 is TGTGCCAGCAGTTTATCGGGGGTTGGTGCCTACGAGCAGTACTTC. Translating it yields CASSLSGVGAYEQYF.

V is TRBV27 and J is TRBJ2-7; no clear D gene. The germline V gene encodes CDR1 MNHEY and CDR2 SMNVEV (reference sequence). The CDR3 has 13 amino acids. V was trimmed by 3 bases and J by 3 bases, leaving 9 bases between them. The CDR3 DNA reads TGTGCCAGCAGTTTTTCGGGCGGCTACGAGCAGTACTTC. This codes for CASSFSGGYEQYF.

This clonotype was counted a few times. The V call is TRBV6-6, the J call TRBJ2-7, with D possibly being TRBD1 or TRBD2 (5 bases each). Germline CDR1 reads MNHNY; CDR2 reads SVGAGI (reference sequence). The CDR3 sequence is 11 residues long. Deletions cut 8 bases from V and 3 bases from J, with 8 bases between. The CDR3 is CASGAGYEQYF. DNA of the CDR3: TGTGCCAGCGGGGCGGGCTACGAGCAGTACTTC.

Here the CDR3 DNA reads TGTGCCAGCAGCTTAATAGGGTTCTCCTACGAGCAGTACTTC. Amino acid sequence: CASSLIGFSYEQYF. V and J are TRBV7-9 and TRBJ2-7; D remains ambiguous. Germline values: CDR1 SEHNR, CDR2 FQNEAQ (reference sequence). This CDR3 is 14 amino acids long. Between the trimmed V and J ends, which lost 2 bases and 0 bases, there was a span of 8 bases.

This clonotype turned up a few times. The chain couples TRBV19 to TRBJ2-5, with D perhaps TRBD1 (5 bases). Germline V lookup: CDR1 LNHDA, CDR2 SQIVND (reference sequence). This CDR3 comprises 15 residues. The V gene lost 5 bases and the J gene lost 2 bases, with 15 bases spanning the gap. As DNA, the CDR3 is TGTGCCAGTAGTGGGCGCGCAAAGGGGCAAGAGACCCAGTACTTC. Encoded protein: CASSGRAKGQETQYF. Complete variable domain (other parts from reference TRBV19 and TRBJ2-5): DGGITQSPKYLFRKEGQNVTLSCEQNLNHDAMYWYRQDPGQGLRLIYYSQIVNDFQKGDIAEGYSVSREKKESFPLTVTSAQKNPTAFYLCASSGRAKGQETQYFGPGTRLLVL.

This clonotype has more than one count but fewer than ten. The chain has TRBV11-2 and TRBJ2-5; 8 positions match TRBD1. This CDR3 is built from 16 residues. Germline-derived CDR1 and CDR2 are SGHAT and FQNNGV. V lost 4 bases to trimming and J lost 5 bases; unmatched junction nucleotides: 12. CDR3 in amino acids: CASSSSGWTGRETQYF. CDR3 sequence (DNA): TGTGCCAGCAGCTCTTCAGGCTGGACAGGGCGGGAGACCCAGTACTTC.

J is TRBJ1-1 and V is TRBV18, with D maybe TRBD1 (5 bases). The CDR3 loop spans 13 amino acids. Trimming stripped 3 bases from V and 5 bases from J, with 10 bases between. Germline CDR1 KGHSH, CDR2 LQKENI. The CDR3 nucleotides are TGTGCCAGCTCACCTCGGGACGATACTGAAGCTTTCTTT. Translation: CASSPRDDTEAFF.